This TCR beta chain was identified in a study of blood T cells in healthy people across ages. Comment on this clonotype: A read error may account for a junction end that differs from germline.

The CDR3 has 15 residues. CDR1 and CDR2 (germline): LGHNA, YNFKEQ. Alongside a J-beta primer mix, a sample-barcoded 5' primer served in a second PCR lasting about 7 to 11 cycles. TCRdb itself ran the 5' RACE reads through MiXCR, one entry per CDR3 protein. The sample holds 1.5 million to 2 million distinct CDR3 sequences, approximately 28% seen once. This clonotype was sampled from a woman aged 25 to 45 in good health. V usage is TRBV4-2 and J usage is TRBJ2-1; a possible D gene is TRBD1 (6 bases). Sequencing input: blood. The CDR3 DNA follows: TGTGCCAGCGGCCAAGATGGGGGCAGATACAATGAGCAGTTCTTC. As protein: CASGQDGGRYNEQFF.